These T cell receptor beta chains were read from a single sample in a study of regulatory dendritic cells for organ transplantation. Libraries were prepared by immunoSEQ multiplex PCR; TCRdb keeps only in-frame clonotypes and omits some of them. The repertoire has roughly 30,000 clones, 82% of them found once; the top ten carry around 0.38%. The sample was naive CD8+ T cells from blood. These receptor sequences come from a human donor in good health. Each CDR3 is given with its conserved first and last residue. The order of the fields is V gene, CDR3 protein.

TRBV7-9	CASSPGGSTDTQYF
TRBV11-2	CASSSRQGPSDYGYTF
TRBV18	CASSPATGGTEAFF
TRBV4-1	CASSQRSGGSTDTQYF
TRBV6-5	CASSWGQGAGNTIYF
TRBV18	CASSPKSDGNSYEQYF
TRBV5-6	CASSPQGAGEQYF
TRBV2	CAATGGTDTQYF
TRBV29-1	CSVRTGQNTEAFF
TRBV27	CASRLTGGLRDYYNEQFF
TRBV5-6	CASSRQGTEAFF
TRBV14	CASSQVARMNTEAFF
TRBV7-2	CASSATSGADTQYF
TRBV4-1	CASSQDWGLQETQYF
TRBV7-3	CASSLSGGTDTQYF
TRBV7-9	CASNQTPTGTGNTIYF
TRBV7-2	CASSLLQFYEQYF
TRBV6-5	CASSYRDTSPLHF
TRBV27	CASSSRATGAGANVLTF
TRBV11-2	CASSLSSYNSPLHF
TRBV11-2	CASSLNLEGQPQHF
TRBV9	CASSGGASQETQYF
TRBV7-9	CASSIPQGWHEQFF
TRBV6-5	CASATGWYNEQFF
TRBV5-4	CASSLGWGPEVEQFF
TRBV27	CASSLGQGGVEAFF
TRBV19	CASSITGMGYEQYF
TRBV7-9	CASSLDRLAGGRIAGELFF
TRBV7-9	CASSPPSGLHEQYF
TRBV7-9	CASSLVSSYGYTF
TRBV5-8	CASPRVGNEQFF
TRBV7-8	CASSLEGVNTEAFF
TRBV12-2	CARRRDSQTRGNQPQHF
TRBV5-1	CASSLVAAGSLYNEQFF
TRBV13	CASSLGQPLDTEAFF
TRBV7-8	CASSPSGNQPQHF
TRBV7-8	CASSSGLAGGETQYF
TRBV7-7	CASSLSNSYNEQFF
TRBV11-3	CASSLDRGQGEQYF
TRBV5-6	CASSLELAGVEAQYF
TRBV4-3	CASSQEANQGANYGYTF
TRBV7-8	CASSLGLQASSYNEQFF
TRBV7-9	CASSTRGGADGKTQYF
TRBV5-6	CASSLGRNQPQHF
TRBV4-1	CASSQDIRGTQYF
TRBV4-3	CASSQDRDSRSYEQYF